This record looks at one T cell receptor (beta chain) sequence and its context. Its antigen is as yet unknown. This specimen belongs to a study of cytomegalovirus exposure and HLA in healthy donors. Regarding the study as a whole: The study designated around 150 TCR beta chains cytomegalovirus-associated. Researchers reported in a later analysis that a missense DCLRE1C variant was tied to TCR beta V- and J-gene trimming.

As for the donors, each was a healthy bone marrow donor. Despite likely unrecorded immune exposures, the donors were nominally healthy at the time of sampling. Vbeta (60) and Jbeta (13) primers were used in the PCR. This table comes from immunoSEQ multiplex PCR, and its TCRdb copy is limited to in-frame clones, with some not included. The sample holds around 190,000 clones, around 77% seen once. This clonotype was sampled from a woman aged 30 to 39 in good health and CMV-seronegative. Material: PBMCs.

CDR3 region: CASSGRSTVLVEKLFF. The CDR3 DNA reads as TGTGCCAGCAGTGGCCGGTCGACAGTATTGGTTGAAAAACTGTTTTTT. The chain combines TRBV6-1 with TRBJ1-4; TRBD1 might be the D (5 bases). This CDR3 region has 16 residues. Germline values: CDR1 MNHNS, CDR2 SASEGT. Trimming stripped 4 bases from V and 7 bases from J, with 19 bases between.